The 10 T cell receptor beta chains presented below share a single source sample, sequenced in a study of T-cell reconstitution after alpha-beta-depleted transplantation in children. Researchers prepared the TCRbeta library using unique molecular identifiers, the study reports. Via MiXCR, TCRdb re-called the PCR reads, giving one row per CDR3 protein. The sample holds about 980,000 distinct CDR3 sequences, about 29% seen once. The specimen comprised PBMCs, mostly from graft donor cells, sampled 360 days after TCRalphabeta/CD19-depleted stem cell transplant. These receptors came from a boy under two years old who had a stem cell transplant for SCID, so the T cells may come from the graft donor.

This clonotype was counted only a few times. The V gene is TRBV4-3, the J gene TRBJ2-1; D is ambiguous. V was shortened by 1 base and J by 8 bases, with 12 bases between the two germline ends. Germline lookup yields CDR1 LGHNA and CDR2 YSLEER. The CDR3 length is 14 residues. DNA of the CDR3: TGCGCCAGCAGCCAAGTCTCCAGGCGCCATGAGCAGTTCTTC. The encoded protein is CASSQVSRRHEQFF.

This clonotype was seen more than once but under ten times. This CDR3 reads CASSPEKGAYNEQFF. The CDR3 DNA reads TGTGCCAGCAGCCCGGAGAAGGGGGCCTACAATGAGCAGTTCTTC. V gene TRBV3-1 combines with J gene TRBJ2-1; a weak D match, TRBD1 (6 bases). CDR1 is LGHDT, CDR2 YNNKEL, per germline (reference sequence). V lost 4 bases, J lost 2 bases, and 12 bases lay in between. The CDR3 extends over 15 amino acids.

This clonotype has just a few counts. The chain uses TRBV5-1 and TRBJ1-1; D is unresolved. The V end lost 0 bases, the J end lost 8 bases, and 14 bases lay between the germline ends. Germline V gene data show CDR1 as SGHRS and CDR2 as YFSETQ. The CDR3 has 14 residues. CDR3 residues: CASSLVAGKVEAFF. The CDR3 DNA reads TGCGCCAGCAGCTTGGTCGCCGGGAAAGTCGAAGCTTTCTTT.

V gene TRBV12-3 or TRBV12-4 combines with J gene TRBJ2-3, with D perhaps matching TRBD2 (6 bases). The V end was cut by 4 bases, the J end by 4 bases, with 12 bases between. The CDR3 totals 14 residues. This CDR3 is CASSSGGVPDTQYF. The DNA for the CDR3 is TGTGCCAGCAGTTCGGGCGGGGTCCCAGATACGCAGTATTTT.

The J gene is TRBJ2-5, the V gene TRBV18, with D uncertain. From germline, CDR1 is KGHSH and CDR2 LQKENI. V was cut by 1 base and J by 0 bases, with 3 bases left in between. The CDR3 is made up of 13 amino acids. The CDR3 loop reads CASSPQNQETQYF. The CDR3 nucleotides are TGTGCCAGCTCACCACAGAACCAAGAGACCCAGTACTTC.

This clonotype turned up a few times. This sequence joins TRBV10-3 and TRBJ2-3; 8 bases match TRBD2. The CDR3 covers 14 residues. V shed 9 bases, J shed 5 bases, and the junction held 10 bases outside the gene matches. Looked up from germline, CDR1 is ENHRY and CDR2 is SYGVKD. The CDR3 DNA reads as TGTGCCATGAGCGGGGGCCTAGGAGGAGATACGCAGTATTTT. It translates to CAMSGGLGGDTQYF.

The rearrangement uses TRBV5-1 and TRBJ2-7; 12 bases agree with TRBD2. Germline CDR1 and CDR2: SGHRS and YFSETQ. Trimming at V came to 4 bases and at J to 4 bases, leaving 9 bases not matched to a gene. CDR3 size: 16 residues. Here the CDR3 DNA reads TGCGCCAGCAGCCGTTGGCTAGCGGGGGGGCCATACGAGCAGTACTTC. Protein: CASSRWLAGGPYEQYF.

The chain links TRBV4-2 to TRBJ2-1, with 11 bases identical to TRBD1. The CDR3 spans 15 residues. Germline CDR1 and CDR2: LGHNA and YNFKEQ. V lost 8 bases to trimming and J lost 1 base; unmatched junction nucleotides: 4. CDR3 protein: CASGQGARSYNEQFF. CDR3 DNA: TGTGCCAGCGGACAGGGGGCGCGGTCCTACAATGAGCAGTTCTTC.

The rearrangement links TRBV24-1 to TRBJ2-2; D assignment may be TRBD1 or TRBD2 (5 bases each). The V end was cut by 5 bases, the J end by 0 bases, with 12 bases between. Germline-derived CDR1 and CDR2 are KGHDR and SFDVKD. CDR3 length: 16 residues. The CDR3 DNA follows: TGTGCCACCAGTGGAATGGGACCGACGAACACCGGGGAGCTGTTTTTT. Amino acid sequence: CATSGMGPTNTGELFF.

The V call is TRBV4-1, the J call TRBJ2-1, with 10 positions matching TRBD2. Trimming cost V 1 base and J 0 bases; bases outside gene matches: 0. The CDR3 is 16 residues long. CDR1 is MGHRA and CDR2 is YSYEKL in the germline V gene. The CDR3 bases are TGCGCCAGCAGCCAAGCTAGCGGGAGCTCCTACAATGAGCAGTTCTTC. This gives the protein CASSQASGSSYNEQFF.